A single sample gave rise to the 17 T cell receptor gamma chains below, sequenced in a study of γδ T cells in repeated Plasmodium falciparum infection. Gammadelta T cells were flow-sorted from PBMC into Vgamma9/Vdelta2+ and Vdelta2-negative populations for bulk analysis. TCRdb re-called the multiplex PCR reads with CATT. The sample lists approximately 32,000 gamma-chain clones, 1.4% occurring once. The sample comprised gamma-delta T cells from blood. These receptors originate from a pool of human donors (malaria-infected and uninfected, not separated).

In regard to this clone: The TCRdb record carries a much larger clone's protein, which differs from this DNA's translation at residue 9; a read error is the likely cause, and the protein listed here is the DNA translation. The rearrangement joins TRGV9 to TRGJ1 or TRGJ2. No J gene is reported in TCRdb; it was inferred here by comparing the DNA with germline. This CDR3 has 14 residues. Per the germline V gene, CDR1 is GITISATS and CDR2 is ISYDGTV (reference sequence). The CDR3 region is CALWERTNCYKKLF. The DNA for the CDR3 is TGTGCCTTGTGGGAGAGGACGAATTGTTATAAGAAACTCTTT.

This clone was seen ten or more times. The protein that TCRdb holds for this DNA derives from a much larger clone and differs from the translated DNA at residue 5, which likely indicates a read error; the protein shown here is translated from the DNA. V gene TRGV5 combines with J gene TRGJ1 or TRGJ2. Matching the DNA to germline supplied the J gene, which TCRdb does not give. Germline-derived CDR1 and CDR2 are VINAFY and YDVSNSKD. This CDR3 is built from 14 residues. The CDR3 DNA sequence: TGTGCCACCTGGGGCAGGCCTGGACCCTATAAGAAACTCTTT. Translating it yields CATWGRPGPYKKLF.

This clone was counted ten times or more. A read error likely explains why the TCRdb protein, taken from a much larger clone, differs from this DNA's translation at residue 5; the protein shown is translated from the DNA. Within the sample, other DNA sequences also encode this same CDR3. This sequence joins TRGV9 and TRGJP. The J gene was not available in TCRdb and was assigned here by matching the DNA to germline segments. CDR1 and CDR2 from the germline V gene are GITISATS and ISYDGTV (reference sequence). This CDR3 is built from 15 residues. CDR3 DNA sequence: TGTGCCTTGTGGGGGGTGTTGTTGGGCAAAAAAATCAAGGTATTT. Amino acid sequence: CALWGVLLGKKIKVF.

This clone has a count of ten or more. Since a far larger clone is one base different, this is likely a read error. The same CDR3 also results from other DNA sequences found in this sample. V usage is TRGV9 and J usage is TRGJ1 or TRGJ2. The CDR3 length is 11 residues. From germline, CDR1 is GITISATS and CDR2 ISYDGTV (reference sequence). Here the CDR3 reads CALWEVGKKLF. The CDR3 coding sequence is TGTGCCTTGTGGGAGGTTGGGAAGAAGCTCTTT.

This clone was observed many times. A far larger clone is only one base removed, so a read error is likely. Other DNA sequences in this specimen translate into the identical CDR3. The J gene has no call, while the V gene is TRGV2. CDR1 is EGSNGY and CDR2 is YDSYNSKV in the germline V gene. The CDR3 is 17 residues long. The CDR3 bases are TGTGCCACCTGGGACCTACAGACGTATAGTAGTGATTGGATCAAGACGTTC. As protein: CATWDLQTYSSDWIKTF.

Note on this clone: TCRdb has a much larger clone's protein, which differs at residue 9 from the translation of this DNA, likely because of a read error; what is shown is the protein translated from the DNA. This chain uses TRGV4 with TRGJ1 or TRGJ2. TCRdb supplies no J gene; here it was assigned by aligning the nucleotide sequence to germline. CDR3 length: 13 amino acids. Germline values: CDR1 EGSTGY, CDR2 YDSYTSSV. CDR3 nucleotides: TGTGCCACCTGGGTACTATATTATTGTAAGAAACTCTTT. Its translation is CATWVLYYCKKLF.

This clone has just a few counts. It differs at one base from a far larger clone, so likely a read error. Other DNA sequences from this sample encode an identical CDR3 as well. The chain links TRGV9 to TRGJP. In the absence of a J gene in TCRdb, the DNA was matched to germline to assign it here. CDR3 length equals 17 residues. Per the germline V gene, CDR1 is GITISATS and CDR2 is ISYDGTV (reference sequence). The CDR3 bases are TGTGCCTTGTGGGACCGAATCAGAGAGTTGGGCAAAAAGATCAAGGTATTT. Amino acids: CALWDRIRELGKKIKVF.

Only a few counts were recorded for this clone. This DNA's translation differs at residue 2 from TCRdb's protein, which comes from a much larger clone; a read error is likely, and the protein shown is translated from the DNA. The rearrangement joins TRGV3 to TRGJP2. TCRdb records no J gene; here it was assigned by comparing the DNA to germline. Germline V gene data show CDR1 as VTNTFY and CDR2 as YDVSTARD (reference sequence). The CDR3 consists of 13 residues. Here the CDR3 reads CTTWDLIDWIKTF. In nucleotides, the CDR3 is TGTACCACCTGGGACCTGATTGATTGGATCAAGACGTTT.

This clone was found many times. The TCRdb protein comes from a much larger clone and disagrees with this DNA's translation at residue 14, likely due to a read error; the protein given here is derived from the DNA. The CDR3 sequence: CALWEVRQELGKKTKVF. For the CDR3, the DNA is TGTGCCTTGTGGGAGGTGCGGCAAGAGTTGGGCAAAAAAACCAAGGTATTT. V is TRGV9 and J is TRGJP. The J gene comes from matching the DNA to germline here; TCRdb lacks it. The CDR3 is made up of 17 amino acids. Germline V CDR1 and CDR2: GITISATS, ISYDGTV (reference sequence).

As regards this clone: This probably arose from a read error, given a far larger clone one base away. This specimen includes other DNA sequences encoding the same CDR3. CDR3 loop: CATWGTLCYKKLF. As DNA, the CDR3 is TGTGCCACCTGGGGTACCCTTTGCTATAAGAAACTCTTT. This chain uses TRGV5P with TRGJ1 or TRGJ2. Matching the DNA to germline supplied the J gene, which TCRdb does not give. TRGV5P is given as a pseudogene. The CDR3 runs to 13 residues.

This clone has at least ten counts. The V call is TRGV2, the J call TRGJP2. There are 15 residues in the CDR3. Per the germline V gene, CDR1 is EGSNGY and CDR2 is YDSYNSKV. V dropped 6 bases and J dropped 3; count of bases not matched to a gene: 10. The CDR3 sequence: CATWTFVRSDWIKTF. CDR3 nucleotides: TGTGCCACCTGGACATTTGTTCGTAGTGATTGGATCAAGACGTTT.

This clone was counted between two and nine times. TCRdb attributes to this sequence the protein of a much larger clone, which differs from the DNA translation at residue 7; a read error is likely, and the protein displayed is translated from the DNA. The chain combines TRGV9 with TRGJP2. The J gene was missing in TCRdb and was found by matching the end of the DNA to germline. Germline V CDR1 and CDR2: GITISATS, ISYDGTV (reference sequence). The CDR3 covers 14 residues. The trim removed 0 bases at V and 10 bases at J, leaving 8 bases unmatched. The CDR3 DNA is TGTGCCTTGTGGGAGGTGCGACTCGGTTGGATCAAGACGTTT. It yields the protein CALWEVRLGWIKTF.

A word on this clone: The translation of this DNA and the TCRdb protein of a much larger clone differ at residue 4, probably owing to a read error; the protein shown here is translated from the DNA. The V call is TRGV8, the J call TRGJ1 or TRGJ2. The J gene comes from matching the DNA to germline here; TCRdb lacks it. The junction had 12 bases not matched to a gene; V was cut back by 9 bases and J by 4 bases. Germline V gene lookup returns CDR1 VENAVY and CDR2 YDSYNSRV. The CDR3 spans 13 residues. In DNA, the CDR3 is TGTGCCACCCGGGGCCCTGTATATTATAAGAAACTCTTT. Protein sequence: CATRGPVYYKKLF.

This clone was detected many times. TCRdb has a much larger clone's protein, which differs at residue 12 from the translation of this DNA, likely because of a read error; what is shown is the protein translated from the DNA. The rearrangement uses TRGV9 and TRGJP. This CDR3 comprises 16 residues. Per germline, CDR1 GITISATS and CDR2 ISYDGTV (reference sequence). The CDR3 nucleotides are TGTGCCTTGTGGGGCTCGCATCAGTTGGGCAAAACAATCAAGGTATTT. Its translation: CALWGSHQLGKTIKVF.

With respect to this clone: The protein TCRdb lists belongs to a much larger clone and differs from this DNA's translation at residue 5, which points to a read error; the protein shown is made from the DNA. This chain uses TRGV5 with TRGJ1 or TRGJ2. The J gene was missing in TCRdb and was found by matching the end of the DNA to germline. The CDR3 runs 14 residues. The germline gives CDR1 VINAFY, CDR2 YDVSNSKD. The CDR3 is CATWGRRAYYKKLF. CDR3 sequence (DNA): TGTGCCACCTGGGGCAGGCGCGCTTATTATAAGAAACTCTTT.

This clone was observed a handful of times. It differs at one base from a far larger clone, so likely a read error. The same CDR3 arises from other DNA sequences in this sample as well. The chain has TRGV9 and TRGJP1. TCRdb supplies no J gene; here it was assigned by aligning the nucleotide sequence to germline. The CDR3 sequence is 13 residues long. CDR1 is GITISATS and CDR2 is ISYDGTV in the germline V gene (reference sequence). This CDR3 is CALWEVGGWFKIF. The CDR3 DNA follows: TGCGCCTTGTGGGAGGTGGGGGGTTGGTTCAAGATATTT.

This clone came up a few times. A far larger clone is only one base removed, so a read error is likely. This CDR3 is also generated by other DNA sequences in the sample. No J gene was named, though the V gene is TRGV9. The germline CDR1 and CDR2 sequences are GITISATS and ISYDGTV (reference sequence). This CDR3 has 13 amino acids. In DNA, the CDR3 is TGTGCCTTGTGGGAGGTTCGAAGGTATAAGAAGCTCTTT. This translates into CALWEVRRYKKLF.